This T cell receptor (beta chain) was observed in a study of CD8 T cells in ankylosing spondylitis. TCRdb re-called the 5' RACE reads through MiXCR, storing one row per CDR3 protein. The sample contains 700,000 or so distinct CDR3 sequences, 15% to 20% of which appear only once. Per the germline V gene, CDR1 is SGHDT and CDR2 is YYEEEE. The CDR3 is made up of 17 amino acids. The germline V and J ends were trimmed by 0 bases and 5 bases, with 21 bases remaining between them. Turning to this clonotype: Its antigen is not identified.

Study-level points and caveats: Previously reported in reactive arthritis synovial fluid and blood were some of the motif variants. Relatively scarce in peripheral blood, disease-linked clones were CD8+. Seemingly distinctive of ankylosing spondylitis blood was a TCR beta motif formed by eight highly homologous variants. Significant enrichment of disease-linked clones was reported in matched ankylosing spondylitis synovial fluid.

The gene calls are TRBV5-6 and TRBJ2-7; D may be TRBD2 (6 bases). The clonotype originates from a male donor with ankylosing spondylitis. The sequenced material came from blood, either unsorted or a sorted T cell fraction (not recorded which). The CDR3 DNA reads as TGTGCCAGCAGCTTGGCCCCGGGGGAGACCGACTACGACGAGCAGTACTTC. Amino acid sequence: CASSLAPGETDYDEQYF.